These 20 T cell receptor beta chains originate from one sample sequenced in a study of OX40 agonist ivuxolimab in advanced cancers. This table comes from immunoSEQ multiplex PCR, and its TCRdb copy is limited to in-frame clones, with some not included. The repertoire holds fewer than 80,000 clones, with under 95% as singletons. The sample consisted of CD4+ or CD8+ T cells sorted from blood, taken in a trial of the OX40 agonist ivuxolimab. Every receptor here comes from an adult with an advanced solid tumor such as melanoma, head and neck, liver or kidney cancer.

The rearrangement joins TRBV7-3 to TRBJ2-5, with 7 positions matching TRBD2. Germline trimming cut 5 bases from V and 3 bases from J; bases unmatched to any gene: 9. The CDR3 is 15 residues long. From germline, CDR1 is SGHTA and CDR2 FQGTGA. The CDR3 DNA sequence: TGTGCCAGCAGCCCCAACGGCGGGACTAAAGAGACCCAGTACTTC. It specifies CASSPNGGTKETQYF. Using reference TRBV7-3 and TRBJ2-5 for the parts outside the CDR3, the full variable domain is GAGVSQTPSNKVTEKGKYVELRCDPISGHTALYWYRQSLGQGPEFLIYFQGTGAADDSGLPNDRFFAVRPEGSVSTLKIQRTERGDSAVYLCASSPNGGTKETQYFGPGTRLLVL.

This sequence joins TRBV6-6 and TRBJ1-5; 7 nucleotides match TRBD1. J was trimmed by 3 bases and V by 9 bases; bases with no gene match: 11. The CDR3 has 15 amino acids. The V gene's germline CDR1 is MNHNY and CDR2 SVGAGI (reference sequence). The CDR3 DNA reads TGTGCCAGTGAAGACAGGGTAGGGCTCAATCAGCCCCAGCATTTT. Translating gives CASEDRVGLNQPQHF.

The chain has TRBV9 and TRBJ1-2; 9 bases agree with TRBD1. The CDR3 runs 14 residues. Germline V gene sequence: CDR1 SGDLS, CDR2 YYNGEE. The V gene end was trimmed by 4 bases and the J gene end by 8 bases; junction bases not matched to a gene: 9. The CDR3 DNA follows: TGTGCCAGCAGCCCGGGACAGGGATGGGCAGGCTACACCTTC. Protein sequence: CASSPGQGWAGYTF.

The chain joins TRBV18 to TRBJ2-7; TRBD2 matches 8 bases. Losses at the gene ends were 3 bases for V and 6 bases for J; bases not matched to a gene: 7. Per the germline V gene, CDR1 is KGHSH and CDR2 is LQKENI. There are 14 residues in the CDR3. As DNA, the CDR3 is TGTGCCAGCTCACCTTCTATTGCGGGGGGCGAGCAGTACTTC. Translating it yields CASSPSIAGGEQYF.

The gene calls are TRBV5-1 and TRBJ1-1, with D uncertain. The CDR3 spans 15 residues. Looked up from germline, CDR1 is SGHRS and CDR2 is YFSETQ. The V end lost 0 bases, the J end lost 4 bases, and 13 bases lay between the germline ends. This CDR3 reads CASSLGRVPGTEAFF. The CDR3 region has the DNA TGCGCCAGCAGCTTGGGTCGGGTCCCCGGCACTGAAGCTTTCTTT. Variable domain in full (rest from reference TRBV5-1 and TRBJ1-1): KAGVTQTPRYLIKTRGQQVTLSCSPISGHRSVSWYQQTPGQGLQFLFEYFSETQRNKGNFPGRFSGRQFSNSRSEMNVSTLELGDSALYLCASSLGRVPGTEAFFGQGTRLTVV.

This chain uses TRBV11-2 with TRBJ2-7; 10 nucleotides align to TRBD2. The CDR3 is 14 residues long. The junction had 1 base not matched to a gene; V was cut back by 2 bases and J by 3 bases. CDR1 and CDR2 (germline): SGHAT, FQNNGV. The CDR3 here is CASSLRLAGYEQYF. The CDR3 DNA reads as TGTGCCAGCAGCTTAAGACTAGCGGGCTACGAGCAGTACTTC.

The genes are TRBV27 and TRBJ1-4, with 10 positions matching TRBD1. Trimming removed 5 bases from V and 8 bases from J; junction bases left unmatched: 8. Germline lookup yields CDR1 MNHEY and CDR2 SMNVEV (reference sequence). This CDR3 is 15 amino acids long. Here the CDR3 DNA reads TGTGCCAGCAGTCCCCGGAGGACAGGGGGGGAAAAACTGTTTTTT. This gives the protein CASSPRRTGGEKLFF.

This chain links TRBV10-3 with TRBJ2-1, with 9 bases lining up with TRBD2. V trimming: 8 bases; J trimming: 4 bases; junction bases outside the gene matches: 6. Per the germline V gene, CDR1 is ENHRY and CDR2 is SYGVKD. This CDR3 contains 14 residues. CDR3 protein: CAIAGGGGYNEQFF. DNA for the CDR3: TGTGCCATCGCGGGAGGGGGGGGATACAATGAGCAGTTCTTC.

This chain uses TRBV11-2 with TRBJ2-2, with D possibly TRBD1 on 7 matching bases. Trimming took 3 bases from V and 3 from J, leaving 14 bases between them. Germline V gives CDR1 SGHAT, CDR2 FQNNGV. This CDR3 has 16 amino acids. The CDR3 DNA reads as TGTGCCAGCAGCTTCCGGACAGGCGGGGACACCGGGGAGCTGTTTTTT. It is translated as CASSFRTGGDTGELFF.

The rearrangement joins TRBV30 to TRBJ1-2; TRBD1 aligns across 8 bases. Germline V gene sequence: CDR1 GTSNPN, CDR2 SVGIG (reference sequence). The junction had 7 bases not matched to a gene; V was cut back by 7 bases and J by 3 bases. This CDR3 comprises 13 residues. The CDR3 DNA follows: TGTGCCTACACCCCAGGGGGCTACTATGGCTACACCTTC. Protein: CAYTPGGYYGYTF. The full variable domain, its missing parts supplied by reference TRBV30 and TRBJ1-2, is SQTIHQWPATLVQPVGSPLSLECTVEGTSNPNLYWYRQAAGRGLQLLFYSVGIGQISSEVPQNLSASRPQDRQFILSSKKLLLSDSGFYLCAYTPGGYYGYTFGSGTRLTVV.

This rearrangement joins TRBV6-1 to TRBJ2-3, with D perhaps TRBD2 (6 bases). The germline gives CDR1 MNHNS, CDR2 SASEGT. The V and J ends lost 6 bases and 10 bases respectively, with 17 bases between them. This CDR3 is 13 amino acids long. The CDR3 loop reads CASRGRRGPSQYF. CDR3 nucleotides: TGTGCCAGCAGGGGCCGGCGGGGCCCTTCGCAGTATTTT.

CDR3 nucleotide sequence: TGTGCCAGCGGAATCACAGACTATGGCTACACCTTC. It yields the protein CASGITDYGYTF. The chain joins TRBV6-4 to TRBJ1-2; no reliable D call. Germline CDR1 and CDR2: MRHNA and SNTAGT. The V end was cut by 8 bases, the J end by 3 bases, with 10 bases between. This CDR3 spans 12 amino acids.

The gene calls are TRBV6-5 and TRBJ1-5; possible D gene TRBD1, 5 bases. Trimming removed 0 bases from V and 5 bases from J, with 11 bases in between. The CDR3 extends over 15 amino acids. Germline CDR1 MNHEY, CDR2 SVGAGI. CDR3 bases: TGTGCCAGCAGTTACTCGAGGCAGGGCCATCAGCCCCAGCATTTT. It specifies CASSYSRQGHQPQHF.

V usage is TRBV15 and J usage is TRBJ2-1; D perhaps matches TRBD2 (6 bases). In germline, CDR1 is LNHNV, CDR2 YYDKDF (reference sequence). CDR3 length: 13 amino acids. V was pared by 1 base and J by 7 bases, with 8 bases between. CDR3 amino acids: CATSRGGENEQFF. As DNA, the CDR3 is TGTGCCACCAGCAGAGGGGGGGAGAATGAGCAGTTCTTC. The full variable domain, its missing parts supplied by reference TRBV15 and TRBJ2-1, is DAMVIQNPRYQVTQFGKPVTLSCSQTLNHNVMYWYQQKSSQAPKLLFHYYDKDFNNEADTPDNFQSRRPNTSFCFLDIRSPGLGDTAMYLCATSRGGENEQFFGPGTRLTVL.

This clone has only a few counts. The V gene is TRBV28, the J gene TRBJ1-1; D unclear. This CDR3 has 12 amino acids. Germline lookup yields CDR1 MDHEN and CDR2 SYDVKM. With 3 bases removed from V and 0 bases from J, the gap between germline ends came to 2 bases. The CDR3 DNA sequence: TGTGCCAGCAGTTTGCTGAACACTGAAGCTTTCTTT. Translation: CASSLLNTEAFF.

The rearrangement joins TRBV4-1 to TRBJ2-1; TRBD2 aligns across 7 bases. After removal of 5 bases from V and 8 bases from J, the junction contained 18 bases not matched to a gene. CDR3 length: 17 amino acids. Germline V lookup: CDR1 MGHRA, CDR2 YSYEKL. The CDR3 bases are TGCGCCAGCAGCTCTGAGGGAGGGCTAGCGCTAGCGGATGAGCAGTTCTTC. Translated, it gives CASSSEGGLALADEQFF.

This chain connects TRBV10-3 to TRBJ2-7; no reliable D call. This CDR3 comprises 11 residues. Germline CDR1 is ENHRY and CDR2 is SYGVKD. The V and J ends lost 1 base and 7 bases respectively, with 5 bases between them. In nucleotides, the CDR3 is TGTGCCATCAGTGAGTTACAAGAGCAGTACTTC. Translated, it gives CAISELQEQYF.

Here the CDR3 reads CASSLSTRGGYTF. CDR3 in DNA: TGTGCCAGCAGCTTGTCTACTCGGGGTGGCTACACCTTC. The chain uses TRBV5-6 and TRBJ1-2; D remains unclear. Germline V gives CDR1 SGHDT, CDR2 YYEEEE. There are 13 residues in the CDR3. Trimming took 1 base from V and 7 from J, leaving 11 bases between them.

CDR3 sequence (DNA): TGTGCCAGCAGCTTAGCGGTGGTCATGGAGCAGTTCTTC. Protein: CASSLAVVMEQFF. The rearrangement joins TRBV7-2 to TRBJ2-1; D is ambiguous. Trimming removed 0 bases from V and 10 bases from J, with 10 bases in between. CDR1 is SGHTA and CDR2 is FQGNSA in the germline V gene. This CDR3 comprises 13 residues. Looking up the rest from reference TRBV7-2 and TRBJ2-1 gives the full variable domain: GAGVSQSPSNKVTEKGKDVELRCDPISGHTALYWYRQSLGQGLEFLIYFQGNSAPDKSGLPSDRFSAERTGGSVSTLTIQRTQQEDSAVYLCASSLAVVMEQFFGPGTRLTVL.

V gene TRBV7-9 combines with J gene TRBJ2-2; 8 nucleotides align to TRBD1. The V segment lost 5 bases and the J segment 4 bases; nucleotides outside the gene matches: 6. Germline V lookup: CDR1 SEHNR, CDR2 FQNEAQ (reference sequence). The CDR3 contains 15 residues. CDR3 region: CASSRQGQITGELFF. The CDR3 coding sequence is TGTGCCAGCAGCCGACAGGGGCAAATCACCGGGGAGCTGTTTTTT. Drawing the rest from reference TRBV7-9 and TRBJ2-2, the complete variable domain is DTGVSQNPRHKITKRGQNVTFRCDPISEHNRLYWYRQTLGQGPEFLTYFQNEAQLEKSRLLSDRFSAERPKGSFSTLEIQRTEQGDSAMYLCASSRQGQITGELFFGEGSRLTVL.